Presented here are 28 T cell receptor beta chains from one specimen sequenced in a study of cytomegalovirus exposure and HLA in healthy donors. PCR was performed using 60 Vbeta and 13 Jbeta primers. Method: immunoSEQ multiplex PCR; TCRdb's copy keeps in-frame clones and lacks some. The table lists approximately 200,000 clones, around 80% of them singletons. Material for sequencing was PBMCs. Receptors were obtained from a man between 40 and 49 years old in good health and CMV-seronegative.

This chain connects TRBV19 to TRBJ2-6; no clear D gene. CDR1 is LNHDA, CDR2 SQIVND, per germline (reference sequence). The germline V and J ends were trimmed by 4 bases and 0 bases, with 4 bases remaining between them. The CDR3 loop spans 14 amino acids. CDR3 sequence: CASSTLSGANVLTF. As DNA, the CDR3 is TGTGCCAGTAGTACCCTCTCTGGGGCCAACGTCCTGACTTTC.

The chain combines TRBV18 with TRBJ1-4; D not resolved. V was cut by 3 bases and J by 6 bases, with 11 bases left in between. The length of the CDR3 is 14 residues. Germline CDR1 is KGHSH and CDR2 is LQKENI. DNA for the CDR3: TGTGCCAGCTCACCCCGGGGATATGATGAAAAACTGTTTTTT. Translated: CASSPRGYDEKLFF.

This CDR3 is CASSSGAGVQETQYF. In DNA form, the CDR3 reads TGTGCCAGCAGCTCGGGGGCGGGGGTACAAGAGACCCAGTACTTC. The chain uses TRBV7-3 and TRBJ2-5; weak D call: TRBD2 (7 bases). In germline, CDR1 is SGHTA, CDR2 FQGTGA. Deletions cut 4 bases from V and 2 bases from J, with 14 bases between. The CDR3 covers 15 residues.

The genes are TRBV13 and TRBJ2-7; the match to TRBD1 covers 10 bases. V trimming: 2 bases; J trimming: 2 bases; junction bases outside the gene matches: 3. The CDR3 runs to 15 residues. The germline V gene encodes CDR1 PRHDT and CDR2 FYEKMQ (reference sequence). In DNA form, the CDR3 reads TGTGCCAGCAGCTTAAATGGACAGGGGGCCTACGAGCAGTACTTC. Translating gives CASSLNGQGAYEQYF.

The rearrangement links TRBV29-1 to TRBJ1-1; weak D call: TRBD1 (6 bases). V lost 6 bases and J lost 4, with 15 bases in between. Germline assignment: CDR1 SQVTM and CDR2 ANQGSEA. CDR3 size: 13 residues. The CDR3 DNA follows: TGCAGCGTAGTTCAGGGGTTTGGCACTGAAGCTTTCTTT. This encodes CSVVQGFGTEAFF. Variable domain in full (rest from reference TRBV29-1 and TRBJ1-1): SAVISQKPSRDICQRGTSLTIQCQVDSQVTMMFWYRQQPGQSLTLIATANQGSEATYESGFVIDKFPISRPNLTFSTLTVSNMSPEDSSIYLCSVVQGFGTEAFFGQGTRLTVV.

This clone was seen once. The genes are TRBV7-6 and TRBJ2-2, with TRBD2 identical over 16 bases. The CDR3 is 19 amino acids. V was pared by 1 base and J by 7 bases, with 9 bases of the junction left unmatched. The germline V gene encodes CDR1 SGHVS and CDR2 FNYEAQ. The CDR3 bases are TGTGCCAGCAGCTTAGAAGCCGGGACTAGCGGGGGGGCCGGCGGGGAGCTGTTTTTT. Translation: CASSLEAGTSGGAGGELFF.

V usage is TRBV7-8 and J usage is TRBJ1-1, with TRBD1 identical over 8 bases. The V segment lost 4 bases and the J segment 8 bases; nucleotides outside the gene matches: 6. The CDR3 length is 13 residues. CDR1 SGHVS and CDR2 FQNEAQ come from the germline V gene. The CDR3 nucleotides are TGTGCCAGCAGCTCCCGCCGGGACAGGGAAGCTTTCTTT. Its protein is CASSSRRDREAFF.

The chain has TRBV9 and TRBJ2-2; D is ambiguous. This CDR3 spans 14 amino acids. Trimming removed 0 bases from V and 3 bases from J, with 6 bases in between. The germline gives CDR1 SGDLS, CDR2 YYNGEE. The CDR3 DNA is TGTGCCAGCAGCGTAGCAGGCTACACCGGGGAGCTGTTTTTT. It specifies CASSVAGYTGELFF.

In this sample, this clone turned up once. The V gene is TRBV23-1, the J gene TRBJ2-7; TRBD2 agrees at 12 bases. TRBV23-1 is reported as an ORF; its role is uncertain. The trim removed 11 bases at V and 3 bases at J, leaving 14 bases unmatched. The CDR3 has 16 residues. The CDR3, as DNA: TGCGCCCTGACTAGCGGGAGTTCTCTTGTACGCTACGAGCAGTACTTC. It is translated as CALTSGSSLVRYEQYF.

CDR3 nucleotide sequence: TGTGCCAGCAGGGGACAGGGTAGAACACCCCTCCACTTT. Its translation is CASRGQGRTPLHF. The V and J genes are TRBV6-5 and TRBJ1-6; 9 bases match TRBD1. Germline CDR1 is MNHEY and CDR2 is SVGAGI. V gave up 6 bases and J gave up 11 bases; unmatched junction bases: 5. There are 13 residues in the CDR3.

This chain joins TRBV29-1 and TRBJ2-7, with 13 bases matching TRBD2. This CDR3 comprises 16 residues. The V and J ends lost 0 bases and 1 base, in that order; junction bases with no gene match: 3. The germline gives CDR1 SQVTM, CDR2 ANQGSEA. CDR3 coding DNA: TGCAGCGTTGAAGATCGGACTAGCGGGGGTTCCTACGAGCAGTACTTC. Its translation: CSVEDRTSGGSYEQYF.

The V call is TRBV21-1, the J call TRBJ2-6; the D call of TRBD1 is as the table states it, not checked on the DNA. TRBV21-1 is classified as a pseudogene. CDR3 length: 16 residues. Here the CDR3 reads CASSEDRGSGANVLTF. CDR3 in DNA: TGTGCCAGCAGCGAGGACAGGGGGTCTGGGGCCAACGTCCTGACTTTC.

This chain links TRBV6-6 with TRBJ2-7; D is perhaps TRBD2 (5 bases). The CDR3 consists of 12 residues. The germline gives CDR1 MNHNY, CDR2 SVGAGI (reference sequence). V was clipped by 6 bases and J by 2 bases, with 8 bases between them. In DNA form, the CDR3 reads TGTGCCAGCAGGGACTCAGCCTACGAGCAGTACTTC. Translating gives CASRDSAYEQYF.

The rearrangement links TRBV19 to TRBJ1-2; 8 bases are shared with TRBD1. The CDR3 is made up of 13 amino acids. J was trimmed by 3 bases and V by 6 bases; bases with no gene match: 3. Germline lookup yields CDR1 LNHDA and CDR2 SQIVND (reference sequence). CDR3 sequence (DNA): TGTGCCAGTAGGCAACAGGGGGACTATGGCTACACCTTC. This sequence encodes CASRQQGDYGYTF.

This sequence joins TRBV5-4 and TRBJ2-7; 8 bases match TRBD2. The CDR3 totals 15 residues. J gave up 0 bases and V 4 bases, and 6 bases lay outside the gene matches. Germline V gene lookup returns CDR1 SGHNT and CDR2 YYREEE (reference sequence). CDR3 loop: CASSLSGTSSYEQYF. Written as DNA, the CDR3 is TGTGCCAGCAGCCTATCCGGGACTAGCTCCTACGAGCAGTACTTC.

The chain has TRBV7-8 and TRBJ1-4; possibly TRBD1 for D (6 bases). The V end lost 4 bases, the J end lost 8 bases, and 17 bases lay between the germline ends. This CDR3 region has 15 residues. The germline V gene has CDR1 SGHVS and CDR2 FQNEAQ. CDR3 sequence: CASSSSGGQGEKLFF. In DNA, the CDR3 is TGTGCCAGCAGCTCCTCGGGGGGGCAGGGGGAAAAACTGTTTTTT.

The genes are TRBV6-5 and TRBJ1-2, with D possibly matching TRBD1 (5 bases). The CDR3 is 13 residues long. V lost 2 bases and J lost 6, with 10 bases in between. CDR1 MNHEY and CDR2 SVGAGI come from the germline V gene. The CDR3 is CASSYPGGDGYTF. Written as DNA, the CDR3 is TGTGCCAGCAGTTACCCTGGAGGGGATGGCTACACCTTC.

The CDR3 here is CASSLVEAGPLHF. In nucleotides, the CDR3 is TGTGCCAGCAGCTTGGTTGAGGCTGGGCCCCTCCACTTT. The V gene is TRBV7-7, the J gene TRBJ1-6; D gene ambiguous. This CDR3 is 13 amino acids long. Germline V gives CDR1 SSHAT, CDR2 FNYEAQ (reference sequence). V was pared by 3 bases and J by 13 bases, with 13 bases between.

This clone was found once. CDR3 DNA: TGTGCCAGCAGTTTAAAAAGGGGGGGTCTGGGGGCTAACTATGGCTACACCTTC. Amino acid sequence: CASSLKRGGLGANYGYTF. The chain couples TRBV27 to TRBJ1-2, with D possibly matching TRBD1 (6 bases). Germline CDR1 and CDR2: MNHEY and SMNVEV (reference sequence). V gave up 2 bases and J gave up 0 bases, with 19 bases separating them. The CDR3 runs to 18 residues.

The chain has TRBV6-5 and TRBJ2-2; perhaps TRBD1 as D (6 bases). This CDR3 has 15 residues. From germline, CDR1 is MNHEY and CDR2 SVGAGI. Trimming shortened V by 6 bases and J by 4 bases, and 15 bases separated the two germline ends. The CDR3 coding sequence is TGTGCCAGCAGCCCGCAGGGGCGCGTCACCGGGGAGCTGTTTTTT. Protein: CASSPQGRVTGELFF.

The CDR3 here is CASSPHPGTASEQYF. CDR3 DNA: TGTGCCAGCAGTCCCCACCCCGGGACAGCATCCGAGCAGTACTTC. This sequence joins TRBV7-2 and TRBJ2-7, with 7 bases that match TRBD1. In germline, CDR1 is SGHTA, CDR2 FQGNSA. The CDR3 sequence is 15 residues long. The V and J ends lost 6 bases and 6 bases, in that order; junction bases with no gene match: 14.

J is TRBJ1-2 and V is TRBV7-9; the D gene is possibly TRBD1 (5 bases). Trimming shortened V by 8 bases and J by 1 base, and 23 bases separated the two germline ends. Germline assignment: CDR1 SEHNR and CDR2 FQNEAQ (reference sequence). This CDR3 comprises 17 residues. The CDR3 nucleotides are TGTGCCAGCTCTCCTGTTCTCAACGACAGTAATAACTATGGCTACACCTTC. Its translation is CASSPVLNDSNNYGYTF.

The V gene is TRBV5-6, the J gene TRBJ1-1; TRBD1 matches 7 bases. The CDR3 is 14 amino acids. The germline gives CDR1 SGHDT, CDR2 YYEEEE. V lost 3 bases to trimming and J lost 1 base; unmatched junction nucleotides: 3. CDR3 bases: TGTGCCAGCAGCTCCGGGACAGCGAACACTGAAGCTTTCTTT. Protein sequence: CASSSGTANTEAFF.

This sequence joins TRBV5-4 and TRBJ2-7; 11 bases agree with TRBD1. The V gene end was trimmed by 5 bases and the J gene end by 6 bases; junction bases not matched to a gene: 7. CDR3 length: 14 residues. CDR1 is SGHNT and CDR2 is YYREEE in the germline V gene (reference sequence). Written as DNA, the CDR3 is TGTGCCAGCAGGGGGGGACAGGGGGGACTCGAGCAGTACTTC. The encoded protein is CASRGGQGGLEQYF.

The V call is TRBV7-2, the J call TRBJ1-5; a possible D gene is TRBD1 (5 bases). The germline CDR1 and CDR2 sequences are SGHTA and FQGNSA. The CDR3 is made up of 14 amino acids. Trimming pared 5 bases from V and 3 bases from J, leaving 11 bases between. CDR3 nucleotide sequence: TGTGCCAGCAGCCCGGAGGGGATCAATCAGCCCCAGCATTTT. Translated: CASSPEGINQPQHF.

The V call is TRBV19, the J call TRBJ2-1; TRBD2 matches at 7 bases. Germline CDR1 reads LNHDA; CDR2 reads SQIVND (reference sequence). The junction had 16 bases not matched to a gene; V was cut back by 0 bases and J by 5 bases. There are 19 residues in the CDR3. The CDR3 DNA is TGTGCCAGTAGTATAGAGGTGGGAGGCCCCCGGGGGGATAACAATGAGCAGTTCTTC. Its translation: CASSIEVGGPRGDNNEQFF.

The chain carries TRBV29-1 and TRBJ1-5; 8 positions match TRBD1. V gave up 4 bases and J gave up 3 bases; unmatched junction bases: 5. Germline CDR1 is SQVTM and CDR2 is ANQGSEA. The CDR3 runs 14 residues. The CDR3: CSVAPTGVNQPQHF. CDR3 DNA: TGCAGCGTTGCCCCGACAGGGGTCAATCAGCCCCAGCATTTT.

The chain employs TRBV7-3 and TRBJ2-3, with 9 nucleotides matching TRBD2. The germline gives CDR1 SGHTA, CDR2 FQGTGA. J gave up 1 base and V 1 base, and 6 bases lay outside the gene matches. The CDR3 consists of 17 residues. CDR3 coding DNA: TGTGCCAGCAGCTTAAAACTCCAGCGGGGGGGCACAGATACGCAGTATTTT. Protein product: CASSLKLQRGGTDTQYF.